These T cell receptor beta chains were read from a single sample in a study of blood T cell repertoires in COVID-19. Method: immunoSEQ multiplex PCR; TCRdb's copy keeps in-frame clones and lacks some. The sample lists around 620,000 clones; more than 80% were seen once. Sample: peripheral blood. These TCRs come from a woman aged 18-29 years with acute or convalescent COVID-19. Each CDR3 is given with its conserved first and last residue. D genes are given only for firm matches.

J gene,V gene,CDR3 length,D gene,CDR3 protein,CDR3 DNA
TRBJ1-6,TRBV19,15,.,CASRTSGNDNSPLHF,TGTGCCAGTAGAACATCTGGTAATGATAATTCACCCCTCCACTTT
TRBJ2-2,TRBV7-3,15,.,CASSLSPPRDGELFF,TGTGCCAGCAGCTTAAGCCCTCCGAGGGACGGGGAGCTGTTTTTT
TRBJ2-5,TRBV6-2/TRBV6-3,14,TRBD2,CASSYPQRGVTQYF,TGTGCCAGCAGTTACCCCCAGCGGGGGGTAACCCAGTACTTC
TRBJ1-5,TRBV30,16,TRBD1,CAWRATGGGGNQPQHF,TGTGCCTGGAGGGCTACAGGGGGCGGGGGCAATCAGCCCCAGCATTTT
TRBJ2-3,TRBV30,13,.,CAWIADRTDTQYF,TGTGCCTGGATAGCCGATAGGACAGATACGCAGTATTTT
TRBJ2-7,TRBV25-1,15,TRBD2,CASSPFSGGTYEQYF,TGTGCCAGCAGCCCCTTTAGCGGGGGGACCTACGAGCAGTACTTC
TRBJ1-5,TRBV15,14,TRBD1,CATSKDRGGQPQHF,TGTGCCACCAGCAAAGACAGGGGTGGGCAGCCCCAGCATTTT
TRBJ1-2,TRBV12-5,15,TRBD1,CASGPQTGVNYGYTF,TGTGCTAGTGGTCCTCAGACAGGGGTTAACTATGGCTACACCTTC
TRBJ1-2,TRBV30,17,.,CAWSVRTTQLPYYGYTF,TGTGCCTGGAGTGTTAGGACAACCCAACTCCCATACTATGGCTACACCTTC
TRBJ2-1,TRBV5-4,15,TRBD2,CASSFGNSGGDEQFF,TGTGCCAGCAGCTTTGGAAATAGCGGGGGGGATGAGCAGTTCTTC
TRBJ2-7,TRBV14,19,TRBD1,CASSQDPFNPGTGGYEQYF,TGTGCCAGCAGCCAAGATCCGTTCAATCCCGGGACAGGGGGTTACGAGCAGTACTTC